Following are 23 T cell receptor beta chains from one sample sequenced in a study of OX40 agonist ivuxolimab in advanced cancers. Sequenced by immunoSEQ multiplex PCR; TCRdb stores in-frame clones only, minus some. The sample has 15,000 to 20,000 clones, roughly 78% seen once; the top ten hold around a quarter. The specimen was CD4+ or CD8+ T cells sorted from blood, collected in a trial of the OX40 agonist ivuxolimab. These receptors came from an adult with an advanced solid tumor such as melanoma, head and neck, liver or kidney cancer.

The CDR3: CASSVAGSADMNTEAFF. The CDR3 DNA follows: TGTGCCAGCAGCGTAGCGGGCAGCGCTGATATGAACACTGAAGCTTTCTTT. This rearrangement joins TRBV9 to TRBJ1-1; no firm D call. The germline gives CDR1 SGDLS, CDR2 YYNGEE. The CDR3 spans 17 residues. V lost 0 bases to trimming and J lost 0 bases, with 15 bases between them. The full variable domain, with the rest looked up from reference TRBV9 and TRBJ1-1, is DSGVTQTPKHLITATGQRVTLRCSPRSGDLSVYWYQQSLDQGLQFLIQYYNGEERAKGNILERFSAQQFPDLHSELNLSSLELGDSALYFCASSVAGSADMNTEAFFGQGTRLTVV.

The CDR3 region is CATGPGTGGVNEQFF. As DNA, the CDR3 is TGTGCCACAGGCCCAGGGACAGGAGGAGTCAATGAGCAGTTCTTC. This chain connects TRBV6-1 to TRBJ2-1, with 8 bases fitting TRBD1. The length of the CDR3 is 15 residues. J lost 6 bases, V lost 10 bases, and 14 bases had no gene match. CDR1 and CDR2 from the germline V gene are MNHNS and SASEGT.

The CDR3 DNA sequence: TGTGCCAGCCGGCCACGGGGACACCTCTACGAGCAGTACTTC. It specifies CASRPRGHLYEQYF. This sequence joins TRBV28 and TRBJ2-7, with a possible D match to TRBD1 (6 bases). Trimming removed 8 bases at V and 3 bases at J, with 17 bases between. Germline CDR1 reads MDHEN; CDR2 reads SYDVKM. CDR3 length: 14 amino acids.

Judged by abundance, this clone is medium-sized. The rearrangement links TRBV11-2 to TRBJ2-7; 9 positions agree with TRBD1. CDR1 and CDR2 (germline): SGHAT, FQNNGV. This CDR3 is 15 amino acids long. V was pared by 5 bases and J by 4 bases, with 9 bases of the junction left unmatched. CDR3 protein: CASSQLWDREYEQYF. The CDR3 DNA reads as TGTGCCAGCAGCCAACTTTGGGACAGGGAATACGAGCAGTACTTC.

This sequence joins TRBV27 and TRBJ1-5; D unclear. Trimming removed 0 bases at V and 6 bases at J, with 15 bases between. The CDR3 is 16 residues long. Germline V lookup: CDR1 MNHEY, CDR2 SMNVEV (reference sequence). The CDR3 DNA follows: TGTGCCAGCAGTTTATCTGTTAACATGAACGGTCAGCCCCAGCATTTT. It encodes CASSLSVNMNGQPQHF.

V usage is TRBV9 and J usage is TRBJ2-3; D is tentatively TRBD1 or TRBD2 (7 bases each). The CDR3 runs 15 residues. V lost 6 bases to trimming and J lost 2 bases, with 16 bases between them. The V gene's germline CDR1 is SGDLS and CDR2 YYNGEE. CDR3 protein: CASNTGGTVTDTQYF. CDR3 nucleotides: TGTGCCAGCAACACCGGGGGGACAGTCACAGATACGCAGTATTTT.

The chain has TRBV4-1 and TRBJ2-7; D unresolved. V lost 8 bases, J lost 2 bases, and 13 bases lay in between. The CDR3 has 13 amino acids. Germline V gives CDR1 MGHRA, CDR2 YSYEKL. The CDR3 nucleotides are TGCGCCAGCGGTTCGGACCTCACCTACGAGCAGTACTTC. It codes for CASGSDLTYEQYF.

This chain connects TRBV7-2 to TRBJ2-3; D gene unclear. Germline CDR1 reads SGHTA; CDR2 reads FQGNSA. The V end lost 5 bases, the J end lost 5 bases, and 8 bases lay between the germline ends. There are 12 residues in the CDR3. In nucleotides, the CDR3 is TGTGCCAGCAGCCTAGTGGGAGATACGCAGTATTTT. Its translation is CASSLVGDTQYF.

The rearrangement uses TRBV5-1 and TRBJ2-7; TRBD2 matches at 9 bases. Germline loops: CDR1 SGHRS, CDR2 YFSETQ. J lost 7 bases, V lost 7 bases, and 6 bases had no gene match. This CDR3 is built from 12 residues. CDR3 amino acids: CASGETSGEQYF. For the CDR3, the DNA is TGCGCCAGCGGTGAGACTAGCGGTGAGCAGTACTTC.

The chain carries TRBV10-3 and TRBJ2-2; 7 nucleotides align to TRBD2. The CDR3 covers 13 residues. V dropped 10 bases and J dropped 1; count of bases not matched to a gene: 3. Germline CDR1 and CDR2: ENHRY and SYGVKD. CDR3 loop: CATRGENTGELFF. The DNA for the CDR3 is TGTGCCACCCGGGGGGAGAACACCGGGGAGCTGTTTTTT.

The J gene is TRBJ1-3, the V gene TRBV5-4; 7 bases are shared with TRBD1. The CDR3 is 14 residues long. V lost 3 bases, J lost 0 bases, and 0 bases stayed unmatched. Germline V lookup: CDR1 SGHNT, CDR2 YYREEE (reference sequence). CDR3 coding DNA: TGTGCCAGCAGCTGGGACAGCTCTGGAAACACCATATATTTT. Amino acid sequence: CASSWDSSGNTIYF.

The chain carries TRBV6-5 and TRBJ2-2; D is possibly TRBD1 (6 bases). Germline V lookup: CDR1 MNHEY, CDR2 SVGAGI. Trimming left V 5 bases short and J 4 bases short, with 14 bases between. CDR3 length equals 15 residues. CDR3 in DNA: TGTGCCAGCAGTATCCAGAGGGGGTTCACCGGGGAGCTGTTTTTT. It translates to CASSIQRGFTGELFF.

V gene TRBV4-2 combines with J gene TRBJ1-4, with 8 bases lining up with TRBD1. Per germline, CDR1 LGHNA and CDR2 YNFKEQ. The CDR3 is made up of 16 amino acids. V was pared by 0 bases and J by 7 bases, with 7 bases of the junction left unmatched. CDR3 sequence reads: CASSQEDGQGFEKLFF. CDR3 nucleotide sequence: TGTGCCAGCAGCCAAGAAGACGGACAGGGCTTTGAAAAACTGTTTTTT.

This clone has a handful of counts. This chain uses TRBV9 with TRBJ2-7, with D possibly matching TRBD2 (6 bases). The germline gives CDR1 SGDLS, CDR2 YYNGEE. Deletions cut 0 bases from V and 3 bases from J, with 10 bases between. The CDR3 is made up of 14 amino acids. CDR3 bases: TGTGCCAGCAGCGTAGTGGAGGGGAGCTACGAGCAGTACTTC. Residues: CASSVVEGSYEQYF.

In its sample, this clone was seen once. The CDR3 spells CASSPRGGSSYNEQFF. The CDR3 DNA is TGCGCCAGCAGCCCCAGGGGCGGGAGCTCCTACAATGAGCAGTTCTTC. V and J are TRBV4-1 and TRBJ2-1; the D gene is possibly TRBD2 (7 bases). CDR3 length: 16 amino acids. V lost 4 bases and J 0 bases, leaving 13 bases between the germline ends. From germline, CDR1 is MGHRA and CDR2 YSYEKL.

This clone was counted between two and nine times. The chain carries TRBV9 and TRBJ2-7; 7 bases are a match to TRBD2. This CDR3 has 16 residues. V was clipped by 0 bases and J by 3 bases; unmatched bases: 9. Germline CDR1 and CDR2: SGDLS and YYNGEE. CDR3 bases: TGTGCCAGCAGCGTAGGGGCTAGCGGCTCGGGCTACGAGCAGTACTTC. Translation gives CASSVGASGSGYEQYF.

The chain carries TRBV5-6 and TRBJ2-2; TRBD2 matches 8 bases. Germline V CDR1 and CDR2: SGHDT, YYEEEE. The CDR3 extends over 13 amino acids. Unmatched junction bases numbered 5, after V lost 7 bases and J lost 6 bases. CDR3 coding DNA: TGTGCCAGCGCCCGCGGGAGGTCCGGGGAGCTGTTTTTT. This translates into CASARGRSGELFF.

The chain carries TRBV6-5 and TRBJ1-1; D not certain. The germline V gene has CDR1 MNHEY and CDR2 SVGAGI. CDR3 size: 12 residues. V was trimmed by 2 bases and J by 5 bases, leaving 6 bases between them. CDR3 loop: CASSYGETEAFF. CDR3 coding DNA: TGTGCCAGCAGTTACGGAGAAACTGAAGCTTTCTTT.

CDR3 bases: TGTGCCAGCAGCTTAGGACGGTCCGCAACAGATACGCAGTATTTT. It encodes CASSLGRSATDTQYF. The rearrangement uses TRBV7-8 and TRBJ2-3; no reliable D call. This CDR3 spans 15 amino acids. Trimming removed 1 base at V and 3 bases at J, with 11 bases between. From germline, CDR1 is SGHVS and CDR2 FQNEAQ.

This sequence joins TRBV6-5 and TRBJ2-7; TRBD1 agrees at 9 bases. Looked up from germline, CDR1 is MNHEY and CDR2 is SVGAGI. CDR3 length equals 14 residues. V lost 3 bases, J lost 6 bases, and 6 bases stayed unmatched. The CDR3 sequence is CASSYGQGKVEQYF. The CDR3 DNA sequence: TGTGCCAGCAGTTATGGACAGGGGAAGGTCGAGCAGTACTTC.

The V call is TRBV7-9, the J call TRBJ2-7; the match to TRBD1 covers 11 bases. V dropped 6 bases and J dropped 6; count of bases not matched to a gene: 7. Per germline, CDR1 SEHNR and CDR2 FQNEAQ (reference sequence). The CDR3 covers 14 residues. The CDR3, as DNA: TGTGCCAGCAGTCCCCGGGACAGGGGGGTCGAGCAGTACTTC. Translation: CASSPRDRGVEQYF.

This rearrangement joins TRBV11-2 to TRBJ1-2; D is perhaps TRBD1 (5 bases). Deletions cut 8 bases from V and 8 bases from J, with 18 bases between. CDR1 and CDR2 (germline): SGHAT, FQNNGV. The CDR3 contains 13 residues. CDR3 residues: CASALGVATGYTF. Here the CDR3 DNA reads TGTGCCAGCGCCTTAGGGGTTGCCACCGGCTACACCTTC.

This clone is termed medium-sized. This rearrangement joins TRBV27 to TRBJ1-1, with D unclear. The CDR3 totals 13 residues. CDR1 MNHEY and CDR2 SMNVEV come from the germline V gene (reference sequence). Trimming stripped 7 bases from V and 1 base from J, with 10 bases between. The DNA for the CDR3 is TGTGCCAGCACCACTTTCGGGAACACTGAAGCTTTCTTT. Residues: CASTTFGNTEAFF.